The subject of this entry is one TCR beta chain. Its antigen remains undetermined. Per-base qualities were not stored, and no clone one base away is much larger. Per the publication, the treatment or condition label means: some 19 received Ad26.COV2.S at low or high dose, single or two shots; 5 received placebo; per-sample allocation not given. Repertoires of vaccine and placebo recipients were sequenced from samples taken on day 63 after the first injection. Between 29 July and 7 August 2020, Cohort 1b enrolled about 27 adults aged 18-55 years at one site in Boston, USA. Ad26.COV2.S consisted of a replication-incompetent adenovirus type 26 vector by which a prefusion-stabilized SARS-CoV-2 spike protein from the original Wuhan strain was expressed. The immunoSEQ Assay was the method used to sequence TCRbeta CDR3 regions. After extraction, genomic DNA underwent amplification by bias-controlled multiplex PCR, followed by high-throughput sequencing. As for the authors' bioinformatics: To quantify the absolute abundance of each unique TCRbeta CDR3 region, sequences were collapsed and filtered. T cell fraction was estimated by normalizing TCRbeta template counts to usable DNA, with usable DNA measured through amplification of reference genes found in all nucleated cells. Repertoire TCRs were annotated as SARS-CoV-2-specific by exact matching of V gene, CDR3 amino acid sequence and J gene to a known reactive TCR set. MIRA supplied the reference SARS-CoV-2 TCR set, which was filtered for enrichment in COVID-19-positive ImmuneCODE repertoires so that public or cross-reactive TCRs were removed. Using the MIRA antigens, annotated TCRs were further analysed by specific ORF or by position within an ORF. Depth was the summed frequency of annotated unique rearrangements, while breadth was defined as annotated unique rearrangements over total unique productive rearrangements. Two-sided Wilcoxon rank-sum tests were used to compare TCR breadth between groups. TCRdb took this table from immuneACCESS and kept in-frame rearrangements with V and J called. Such tables lack part of the clones; where checked against another copy, unresolved V genes explain under half of the gap, and the rest is unexplained. The V and J calls and clone size were taken over from that table, and D and trimming were inferred from the DNA. For this sample there are about 500,000 clones; about 88% appear just once. Clones ranked in the top ten supply approximately 1.7% of the sample.

Based on the germline V gene (reference sequence), the CDR1 and CDR2 sequences are SEHNR and FQNEAQ. Spanning cysteine to phenylalanine, the CDR3 consists of 14 amino acids. The only DNA kept is the CDR3, 42 bases in frame from the first base. Relative to germline, V is 0 bases shorter and J is 2 bases shorter, with 7 bases between their ends. These data are taken from a study of Ad26.COV2.S vaccination and SARS-CoV-2 variants (dated by TCRdb to 2020 to 2022). Broadly, across the study: Donors in the vaccine arm were drawn from COV1001, a multicentre, randomized, double-blind, placebo-controlled phase I-IIa trial testing Ad26.COV2.S in healthy adults. Investigators did not know the trial group allocation while performing experiments and assessing outcomes. Sequencing of the TCRbeta repertoire served to evaluate the specificity and breadth of SARS-CoV-2-reactive T cell receptors following Ad26.COV2.S vaccination. Ad26.COV2.S was administered intramuscularly at a dose of 5x10^10 or 1x10^11 viral particles, either as one shot or as two shots given 56 days apart. A total of approximately 30 samples were included in the TCR-sequenced set, comprising approximately 20 Ad26.COV2.S vaccine recipients, 5 placebo recipients and 8 SARS-CoV-2 convalescent individuals. Trial participants were randomized into five groups of five: low-dose or high-dose Ad26.COV2.S given once or twice, or placebo on both occasions.

Here is what the overall study found, with its caveats: The authors noted that the TCR breadth and depth analyses may have underestimated total T cell responses. Comparing responses between vaccine doses or regimens was not something the study was powered to do. Higher spike-specific TCR breadth was observed in Ad26.COV2.S recipients than in placebo recipients (P = 0.0014). After vaccination, spike-specific CD8+ and CD4+ T cell responses were reported to show substantial breadth. Vaccine and placebo recipients had similar non-spike TCR breadth, a finding consistent with the vaccine containing only spike.

The specimen was peripheral blood, collected in a trial of Ad26.COV2.S vaccine versus placebo. The chain links TRBV7-9 with TRBJ2-5; a confident D gene designation cannot be given. The clonotype was recovered from a person between 18 and 65 years old who received the Ad26.COV2.S COVID-19 vaccine or a placebo. This receptor has the CDR3 CASSLAPDQETQYF. The nucleotide sequence is TGTGCCAGCAGCTTAGCGCCCGATCAAGAGACCCAGTACTTC.